This TCR beta chain emerged from a study of human T cells and chemical hapten exposure. Study summary: Alopecia universalis, totalis or areata was present in patients who were mostly female.

CDR1 and CDR2 from the germline V gene are MDHEN and SYDVKM. V shed 4 bases and J shed 8 bases, with 27 bases lying between them. The CDR3 is made up of 18 amino acids. Comments on this clonotype: Its antigen is unknown.

MiXCR was run by TCRdb on the RACE reads, yielding one entry per CDR3 protein. The sample has roughly 100,000 distinct CDR3 sequences; roughly 12% are singletons. The time point here: pre-sensitization, week 0. Treatment: therapeutic diphenylcyclopropenone sensitization with weekly scalp DPC. Investigators collected blood before applying each patch test. Study findings and constraints: Positively correlated with patch test score were the counts of PT1 expanded TCRs. With alopecia, donors may have immune responses unlike healthy people's.

The clonotype comes from a woman aged 45-65 years with alopecia areata. Some clones in this sample may be carry-over from other donors' samples. This specimen was whole blood, taken in connection with sensitization to the hapten diphenylcyclopropenone (DPC). The chain is built from TRBV28 and TRBJ2-1, with D uncertain. The CDR3 coding sequence is TGTGCCAGCAGTTCTCATTCGGTCCGGGCAGGTTCGGGCGATGAGCAGTTCTTC. This encodes CASSSHSVRAGSGDEQFF.